The sequence of this TCR beta chain was determined in a study of control samples from healthy donors and cancer patients. CDR3 length: 15 residues. From germline, CDR1 is SGHRS and CDR2 YFSETQ. The V end was cut by 2 bases, the J end by 0 bases, with 9 bases between. Profiling relied on immunoSEQ multiplex PCR, and the TCRdb table lists in-frame clones only, not all of them. The data contain about 120,000 clones, 87% of them singletons. The specimen sequenced was blood. This chain uses TRBV5-1 with TRBJ2-1; D gene unclear. The clonotype originates from a man aged 30-40 years in good health. The CDR3 loop is CASSFSLASYNEQFF. DNA of the CDR3: TGCGCCAGCAGCTTTTCATTGGCCTCCTACAATGAGCAGTTCTTC.